The clone carrying this T cell receptor (beta chain) showed up just a few times. Antigen unknown. The sample comes from a study of CD8 T cells in ankylosing spondylitis. Study findings and constraints: It appeared that ankylosing spondylitis blood was characterized by a TCR beta motif of fewer than 10 highly homologous variants.

J lost 3 bases, V lost 4 bases, and 5 bases had no gene match. This CDR3 spans 15 amino acids. Germline assignment: CDR1 SGHVS and CDR2 FNYEAQ. TCRdb itself ran the 5' RACE reads through MiXCR, one entry per CDR3 protein. The table shows 200,000 to 250,000 distinct CDR3 sequences, with around a tenth occurring only once. The sample taken for sequencing was blood, either unsorted or a sorted T cell fraction (not recorded which). The genes are TRBV7-6 and TRBJ1-5, with 8 bases that match TRBD1. The sequence came from a male donor with ankylosing spondylitis or in good health (not recorded which). The CDR3 DNA is TGTGCCAGCAGCTCCGGACAGGGACCCAATCAGCCCCAGCATTTT. This translates into CASSSGQGPNQPQHF.